The 31 T cell receptor beta chains below all came from one sample that was sequenced in a study of metastatic and nonmetastatic thyroid tumors. Each patient came to thyroid surgery without any prior treatment (of any kind). TCRdb re-called the PCR reads with MiXCR. Among around 20,000 clones, around an eighth were seen once, and the ten largest hold 24%. The source material was blood. These receptors all stem from a female donor with papillary thyroid cancer or a benign thyroid nodule (not recorded which). Some clones in this sample may be carry-over from other donors' samples.

The V call is TRBV5-1, the J call TRBJ1-6, with D possibly matching TRBD1 (5 bases). Trimming removed 2 bases at V and 5 bases at J, with 14 bases between. The CDR3 sequence is 16 residues long. CDR1 is SGHRS, CDR2 YFSETQ, per germline. This CDR3 is CASSLSGGVDNSPLHF. Here the CDR3 DNA reads TGCGCCAGCAGCTTATCTGGGGGGGTGGATAATTCACCCCTCCACTTT. The whole variable domain, filled in from reference TRBV5-1 and TRBJ1-6, reads KAGVTQTPRYLIKTRGQQVTLSCSPISGHRSVSWYQQTPGQGLQFLFEYFSETQRNKGNFPGRFSGRQFSNSRSEMNVSTLELGDSALYLCASSLSGGVDNSPLHFGNGTRLTVT.

This clone came up many times. The rearrangement links TRBV5-1 to TRBJ2-7; no clear D. The V end lost 3 bases, the J end lost 4 bases, and 8 bases lay between the germline ends. The germline V gene has CDR1 SGHRS and CDR2 YFSETQ. The CDR3 runs to 12 residues. The CDR3 reads CASSSGWYEQYF. In DNA form, the CDR3 reads TGCGCCAGCAGCTCCGGGTGGTACGAGCAGTACTTC.

As regards this clone: This may arise from a read error, as a much more abundant clone is one base away. Other nucleotide sequences in the sample specify the same CDR3. The rearrangement links TRBV9 to TRBJ2-3, with 8 bases that match TRBD1. The V gene's germline CDR1 is SGDLS and CDR2 YYNGEE. The CDR3 contains 15 residues. CDR3 residues: CASSVQGAGTDTQYF. For the CDR3, the DNA is TGTGCCAGCAGCGTACAGGGGGCGGGCACGGATACGCAGTATTTT.

The chain couples TRBV19 to TRBJ1-6; no reliable D call. The V gene lost 5 bases and the J gene lost 7 bases, with 21 bases spanning the gap. Per the germline V gene, CDR1 is LNHDA and CDR2 is SQIVND (reference sequence). The CDR3 covers 17 residues. Written as DNA, the CDR3 is TGTGCCAGTAGTGCAGGACCTCCGGGCCCCGGCAATTCACCCCTCCACTTT. The encoded protein is CASSAGPPGPGNSPLHF.

In regard to this clone: A much larger clone sits a single nucleotide away, making a read error possible. J is TRBJ2-5 and V is TRBV20-1; a weak D match, TRBD1 (5 bases). The germline gives CDR1 DFQATT, CDR2 SNEGSKA (reference sequence). The CDR3 runs to 12 residues. CDR3 nucleotides: TGCAGTGCTAGCTTCAGGGAAGATACCCAGTACTTC. Protein product: CSASFREDTQYF.

This clone was seen ten or more times. This chain joins TRBV5-1 and TRBJ2-3; D possibly corresponds to TRBD1 (6 bases). The V and J ends lost 3 bases and 3 bases respectively, with 14 bases between them. The CDR3 contains 15 residues. Germline loops: CDR1 SGHRS, CDR2 YFSETQ. DNA of the CDR3: TGCGCCAGCAGCTCACGGGACACCTTAACAGATACGCAGTATTTT. It codes for CASSSRDTLTDTQYF.

In its sample, this clone was seen a few times. The V gene is TRBV19, the J gene TRBJ2-3; 14 bases are a match to TRBD2. J was trimmed by 4 bases and V by 5 bases; bases with no gene match: 8. Germline CDR1 is LNHDA and CDR2 is SQIVND (reference sequence). The CDR3 loop spans 17 amino acids. The CDR3 DNA reads as TGTGCCAGTAGTGCACGACGACTAGCGGGAGGGGCAGATACGCAGTATTTT. This translates into CASSARRLAGGADTQYF.

This clone is medium-sized within its sample. V and J are TRBV12-3 or TRBV12-4 and TRBJ1-1; 9 bases fit TRBD1. Unmatched junction bases numbered 7, after V lost 8 bases and J lost 3 bases. The CDR3 consists of 14 residues. The CDR3 DNA follows: TGTGCCAGCGGGACAGGGCGAATGGACACTGAAGCTTTCTTT. This gives the protein CASGTGRMDTEAFF.

The sample holds many counts of this clone. The gene calls are TRBV29-1 and TRBJ1-2; no clear D gene. V lost 4 bases to trimming and J lost 2 bases, with 8 bases between them. The germline CDR1 and CDR2 sequences are SQVTM and ANQGSEA. This CDR3 has 12 residues. CDR3 DNA: TGCAGCGTTGGACCGGAGAACTATGGCTACACCTTC. This gives the protein CSVGPENYGYTF.

The table lists this clone with many counts. V usage is TRBV4-1 and J usage is TRBJ2-5; tentatively, D is TRBD1 or TRBD2 (6 bases each). The length of the CDR3 is 16 residues. Germline loops: CDR1 MGHRA, CDR2 YSYEKL. Trimming removed 4 bases at V and 2 bases at J, with 17 bases between. The CDR3 nucleotides are TGCGCCAGCAGCCTTATTTCGGGGGCCCAACAAGAGACCCAGTACTTC. Translated: CASSLISGAQQETQYF.

This clone was observed at least ten times. This chain connects TRBV25-1 to TRBJ2-1; D might be TRBD2 (6 bases). V lost 4 bases, J lost 4 bases, and 8 bases lay in between. Germline assignment: CDR1 MGHDK and CDR2 SYGVNS. CDR3 length: 13 amino acids. The CDR3 here is CASSVGTYNEQFF. The CDR3 nucleotides read TGTGCCAGCAGTGTGGGGACTTACAATGAGCAGTTCTTC.

This clone was counted many times. This rearrangement joins TRBV4-3 to TRBJ1-2; no clear D. CDR1 and CDR2 (germline): LGHNA, YSLEER. The CDR3 totals 16 residues. Trimming shortened V by 0 bases and J by 4 bases, and 15 bases separated the two germline ends. As DNA, the CDR3 is TGCGCCAGCAGCCAAGATAAAGGCCGTAATCCCTATGGCTACACCTTC. Protein: CASSQDKGRNPYGYTF.

In its sample, this clone was seen a few times. At one end the junction does not follow the germline gene, possibly because of a read error. Other DNA sequences of this sample code for an identical CDR3. V and J are TRBV28 and TRBJ2-2; tentatively, D is TRBD2 (5 bases). Germline CDR1 and CDR2: MDHEN and SYDVKM. The CDR3 covers 13 residues. CDR3 sequence reads: CASSPPVTGELFF. CDR3 DNA: TGTGCCAGCAGTCCCCCTGTTACCGGGGAGCTGTTTTTC.

This clone was picked up many times. Germline is not matched at one junction end, which may reflect a read error. The chain has TRBV12-3 or TRBV12-4 and TRBJ1-6; D is unresolved. The CDR3 consists of 13 residues. CDR3 bases: TGTGCCAGCAGGAGCAGGTCGAATTCACCCCCCCACTTT. It specifies CASRSRSNSPPHF.

The table lists this clone with many counts. J is TRBJ2-7 and V is TRBV4-1, with 11 bases matching TRBD1. J lost 4 bases, V lost 1 base, and 3 bases had no gene match. Germline CDR1 MGHRA, CDR2 YSYEKL. CDR3 length: 15 residues. The DNA for the CDR3 is TGCGCCAGCAGCCAAGGGACAGGGGGCAGGTACGAGCAGTACTTC. Encoded protein: CASSQGTGGRYEQYF.

On this clone: Since the CDR3 does not end with the conserved phenylalanine or tryptophan, this likely comes from a read error. This chain links TRBV27 with TRBJ2-6; the match to TRBD1 covers 7 bases. The CDR3 is 17 amino acids. Per the germline V gene, CDR1 is MNHEY and CDR2 is SMNVEV (reference sequence). Written as DNA, the CDR3 is TGTGCCAGCAGTCCACCACAGGGGCACGCTGGGGCCAACATCCTGACTCTC. Amino acid sequence: CASSPPQGHAGANILTL.

This clone was seen ten or more times. The J gene is TRBJ1-1, the V gene TRBV12-5; D unresolved. The CDR3 covers 12 residues. Germline CDR1 and CDR2: LGHNT and FRNRAP. V was clipped by 1 base and J by 8 bases, with 8 bases between them. In nucleotides, the CDR3 is TGTGCTAGTGGTTTGGGGGTGGGGGAAGCTTTCTTT. Protein: CASGLGVGEAFF.

This clone was counted a few times. Compared with germline, one end of the junction differs, possibly owing to a read error. The CDR3 region is CVSSFRRLTGGLTEAFF. CDR3 in DNA: TGTGTCAGCAGTTTTCGTAGGTTGACAGGGGGGCTGACTGAAGCTTTCTTT. The V and J genes are TRBV28 and TRBJ1-1, with 9 positions matching TRBD1. The CDR3 extends over 17 amino acids. Germline lookup yields CDR1 MDHEN and CDR2 SYDVKM.

In its sample, this clone was seen a few times. The CDR3, as DNA: TGTGCCAGCAGTGACTCAGTAGGGACAGGCCCCGGGGAGCTGTTTTTT. It codes for CASSDSVGTGPGELFF. The gene calls are TRBV6-4 and TRBJ2-2, with 8 bases that match TRBD1. J lost 6 bases, V lost 0 bases, and 6 bases had no gene match. The CDR3 runs 16 residues. Germline CDR1 and CDR2: MRHNA and SNTAGT.

This clone was seen repeatedly, ten times or more. The chain combines TRBV5-1 with TRBJ1-4; D not resolved. The CDR3 consists of 14 residues. Germline CDR1 reads SGHRS; CDR2 reads YFSETQ. V was trimmed by 5 bases and J by 0 bases, leaving 8 bases between them. CDR3 DNA sequence: TGCGCCAGCAGAAGAGGGACAACTAATGAAAAACTGTTTTTT. This sequence encodes CASRRGTTNEKLFF.

About this clone: Germline and junction disagree at one end, which may indicate a read error. This chain links TRBV28 with TRBJ1-1; 7 nucleotides align to TRBD1. The CDR3 contains 16 residues. Germline assignment: CDR1 MDHEN and CDR2 SYDVKM. In DNA form, the CDR3 reads TGTGCCAGCAGTTCGATAACGACAGGGAAGAACAATGAAGATTTCTTT. It yields the protein CASSSITTGKNNEDFF.

This clone was picked up many times. Other DNA sequences in the same sample also yield this CDR3. The chain combines TRBV24-1 with TRBJ2-1; the D is unclear. This CDR3 region has 17 residues. Trimming pared 4 bases from V and 0 bases from J, leaving 15 bases between. Germline V CDR1 and CDR2: KGHDR, SFDVKD. CDR3 DNA sequence: TGTGCCACCAGTGACCGACTCCTCAAAAGCTCCTACAATGAGCAGTTCTTC. It encodes CATSDRLLKSSYNEQFF.

This clone was seen ten or more times. This chain connects TRBV12-3 or TRBV12-4 to TRBJ2-1, with D unresolved. V was clipped by 7 bases and J by 9 bases, with 16 bases between them. This CDR3 has 13 amino acids. CDR3 in DNA: TGTGCCAGCACCCTTGGTACGGTGGGTGAGCAGTTCTTC. This sequence encodes CASTLGTVGEQFF.

Regarding this clone: One junction end does not reproduce the germline sequence, and a read error may be involved. V usage is TRBV25-1 and J usage is TRBJ1-2; 8 bases are a match to TRBD1. Germline-derived CDR1 and CDR2 are MGHDK and SYGVNS. The CDR3 extends over 16 amino acids. This CDR3 is CASGEPRVGQVNGYTF. The CDR3 DNA is TGTGCCAGCGGTGAACCGAGAGTGGGACAGGTGAATGGCTACACCTTC.

At least ten counts were recorded for this clone. The CDR3 nucleotides read TGTGCCATCTCAGCTATGAACACTGAAGCTTTCTTT. Amino acid sequence: CAISAMNTEAFF. The gene calls are TRBV10-3 and TRBJ1-1; no definite D call. This CDR3 has 12 residues. The germline V gene encodes CDR1 ENHRY and CDR2 SYGVKD. Trimming removed 8 bases at V and 0 bases at J, with 7 bases between.

This clone was detected many times. The rearrangement uses TRBV10-3 and TRBJ2-7; D is undetermined. Trimming shortened V by 3 bases and J by 2 bases, and 8 bases separated the two germline ends. Germline CDR1 reads ENHRY; CDR2 reads SYGVKD. This CDR3 spans 13 amino acids. CDR3 protein: CAISEGRTYEQYF. CDR3 DNA: TGTGCCATCAGTGAAGGCCGCACCTACGAGCAGTACTTC.

The chain recombines TRBV30 with TRBJ2-7; 9 bases are a match to TRBD2. Germline trimming cut 1 base from V and 2 bases from J; bases unmatched to any gene: 12. CDR1 and CDR2 (germline): GTSNPN, SVGIG (reference sequence). The CDR3 extends over 17 amino acids. The CDR3 DNA is TGTGCCTGGAGTGACCCCCCTCGACTAGCGGTAACCTACGAGCAGTACTTC. Amino acids: CAWSDPPRLAVTYEQYF.

In its sample, this clone was seen a few times. This sequence joins TRBV12-3 or TRBV12-4 and TRBJ2-1; perhaps TRBD2 as D (6 bases). The CDR3 contains 15 residues. V lost 4 bases and J 6 bases, leaving 16 bases between the germline ends. CDR3 DNA sequence: TGTGCCAGCAGTTGGGGTTCCGGGACTGTCAATGAGCAGTTCTTC. It is translated as CASSWGSGTVNEQFF.

J is TRBJ1-5 and V is TRBV9, with D unresolved. CDR1 is SGDLS and CDR2 is YYNGEE in the germline V gene. Trimming took off 0 bases at V and 7 bases at J, with 23 bases between the two ends. This CDR3 spans 18 amino acids. CDR3 coding DNA: TGTGCCAGCAGCGTAGGGTTGGGCGGCAGAACGCCTCTACAGCCCCAGCATTTT. Translating it yields CASSVGLGGRTPLQPQHF.

In its sample, this clone ranks as medium-sized. The chain employs TRBV20-1 and TRBJ2-6, with a tentative D call TRBD1 (6 bases). CDR3 size: 16 residues. Trimming left V 4 bases short and J 1 base short, with 14 bases between. Per the germline V gene, CDR1 is DFQATT and CDR2 is SNEGSKA (reference sequence). CDR3 DNA sequence: TGCAGTGCTATAGGGGGAACAAGTTCTGGGGCCAACGTCCTGACTTTC. It yields the protein CSAIGGTSSGANVLTF.

The sample holds a few counts of this clone. The chain's CDR3 is CASIPRTSSLDTQYF. The CDR3 DNA is TGTGCCAGCATCCCCAGGACTAGTTCACTCGATACGCAGTATTTT. The rearrangement uses TRBV11-2 and TRBJ2-3, with TRBD2 matching 7 bases. V gave up 7 bases and J gave up 6 bases; unmatched junction bases: 13. CDR3 size: 15 residues. Germline V gene sequence: CDR1 SGHAT, CDR2 FQNNGV.